This T cell receptor beta chain was profiled in a study of Graves' ophthalmopathy and Graves' hyperthyroidism. Findings of the study overall: Ophthalmopathy versus stable hyperthyroidism: 13-signature model gave under 90% sensitivity, 81.08% specificity. The model predicted progression of ophthalmopathy with a sensitivity of roughly 69%, and its specificity was about 73%.

This clonotype came up many times. What it binds is unknown. RNA transcripts were the template, and TCR beta CDR3 regions were amplified from them. Investigators did first-round RT-PCR with HTBI primers, then second-round multiplex PCR. TCRdb reprocessed the multiplex PCR reads via MiXCR and lists one record per CDR3 protein. The sample shows some 750,000 distinct CDR3 sequences, 35% to 50% of them seen only once. If patients had other autoimmune diseases, uncontrolled infections, pregnancy or lactation, they were excluded. CDR1 is SQVTM and CDR2 is ANQGSEA in the germline V gene. Trimming stripped 6 bases from V and 0 bases from J, with 5 bases between. The CDR3 covers 12 residues.

The sequencing sample was made of peripheral blood. The rearrangement joins TRBV29-1 to TRBJ2-2; D is undetermined. The sequence came from an adult man with Graves' ophthalmopathy. CDR3 loop: CSVHANTGELFF. The CDR3 nucleotides read TGCAGCGTCCATGCGAACACCGGGGAGCTGTTTTTT.